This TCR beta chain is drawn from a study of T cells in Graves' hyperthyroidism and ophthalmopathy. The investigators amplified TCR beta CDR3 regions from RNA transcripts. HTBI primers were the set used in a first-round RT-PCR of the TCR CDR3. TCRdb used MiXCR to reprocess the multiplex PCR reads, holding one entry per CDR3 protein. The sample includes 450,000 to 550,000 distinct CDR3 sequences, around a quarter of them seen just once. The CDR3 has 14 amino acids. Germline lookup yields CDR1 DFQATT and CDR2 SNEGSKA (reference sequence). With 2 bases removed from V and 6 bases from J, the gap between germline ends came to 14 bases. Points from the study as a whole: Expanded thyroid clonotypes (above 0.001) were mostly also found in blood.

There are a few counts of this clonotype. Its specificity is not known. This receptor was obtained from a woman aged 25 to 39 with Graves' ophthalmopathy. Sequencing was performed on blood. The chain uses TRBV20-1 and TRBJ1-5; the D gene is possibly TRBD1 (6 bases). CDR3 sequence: CSARYQGLGQPQHF. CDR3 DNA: TGCAGTGCTAGATACCAGGGGCTTGGTCAGCCCCAGCATTTT.